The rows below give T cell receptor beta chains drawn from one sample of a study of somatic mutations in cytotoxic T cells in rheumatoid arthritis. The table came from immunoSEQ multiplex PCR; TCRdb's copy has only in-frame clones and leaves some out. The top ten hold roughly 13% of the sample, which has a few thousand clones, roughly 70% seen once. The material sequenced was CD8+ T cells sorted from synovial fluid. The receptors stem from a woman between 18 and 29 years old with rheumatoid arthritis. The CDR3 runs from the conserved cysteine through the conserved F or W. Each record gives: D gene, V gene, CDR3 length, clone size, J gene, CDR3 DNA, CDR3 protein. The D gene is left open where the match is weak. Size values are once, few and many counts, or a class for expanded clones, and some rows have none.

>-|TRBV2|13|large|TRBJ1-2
TGTGCCAGCAGTGAAGCACTGACATCGGGCTACACCTTC
CASSEALTSGYTF
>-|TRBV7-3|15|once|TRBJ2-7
TGTGCCAGCAGCGTAGACACTGAGAGCTCCTACGAGCAGTACTTC
CASSVDTESSYEQYF
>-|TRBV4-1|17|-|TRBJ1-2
TGCGCCAGCAGCCAAGAGCACGTCTTTTCAGGGAACTATGGCTACACCTTC
CASSQEHVFSGNYGYTF
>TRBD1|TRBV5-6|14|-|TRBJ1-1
TGTGCCAGCAGCTTCGGACAGGGGGCCACTGAAGCTTTCTTT
CASSFGQGATEAFF
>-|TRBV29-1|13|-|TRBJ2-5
TGCAGCGTTAAGTACGACTATCAAGAGACCCAGTACTTC
CSVKYDYQETQYF
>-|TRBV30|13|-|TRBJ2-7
TGTGCCTGGAGTGTAGGGACACCCTACGAGCAGTACTTC
CAWSVGTPYEQYF
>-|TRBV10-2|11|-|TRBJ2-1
TGCGCCAGCAGTCTAGGGGATGAGCAGTTCTTC
CASSLGDEQFF
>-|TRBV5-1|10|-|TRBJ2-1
TGCGCCAGCCCCGGTGGTGAGCAGTTCTTC
CASPGGEQFF
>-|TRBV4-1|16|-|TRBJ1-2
TGCGCCAGCAGCCAAGATCTTACGGGGAATCCCTATGGCTACACCTTC
CASSQDLTGNPYGYTF
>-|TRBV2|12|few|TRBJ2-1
TGTGCCAGCATGAACAGGTACAATGAGCAGTTCTTC
CASMNRYNEQFF
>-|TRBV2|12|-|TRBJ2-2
TGTGCCAGCAGTCCGCGGACCGGGGAGCTGTTTTTT
CASSPRTGELFF
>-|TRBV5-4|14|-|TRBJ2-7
TGTGCCAGCAGCTTGTCAGGGTTATCCCACGAGCAGTACTTC
CASSLSGLSHEQYF
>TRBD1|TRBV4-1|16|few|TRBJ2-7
TGCGCCAGCAGCCCCCAGGGGACAGGGGTAACCTACGAGCAGTACTTC
CASSPQGTGVTYEQYF
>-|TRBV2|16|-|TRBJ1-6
TGTGCCAGCAGTGAAAGGGGTAGCTCCTATAATTCACCCCTCCACTTT
CASSERGSSYNSPLHF
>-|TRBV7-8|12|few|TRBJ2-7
TGTGCCCAGAGGGAGGTGCCCTACGAGCAGTACTTC
CAQREVPYEQYF
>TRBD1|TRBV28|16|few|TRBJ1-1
TGTGCCAGCAGTATAACAGGGGTGGGCCAACGGACTGAAGCTTTCTTT
CASSITGVGQRTEAFF
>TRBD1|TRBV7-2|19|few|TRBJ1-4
TGTGCCAGCAGCTTGACGCCGGGACAGGGGGCTGCAACTAATGAAAAACTGTTTTTT
CASSLTPGQGAATNEKLFF
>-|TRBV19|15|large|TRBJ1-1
TGTGCCAGTAGTATAGAAAGTATCGGGGTGACTGAAGCTTTCTTT
CASSIESIGVTEAFF
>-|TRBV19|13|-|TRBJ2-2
TGTGCCAGCGAAGAGGGCCGTACCGGGGAGCTGTTTTTT
CASEEGRTGELFF
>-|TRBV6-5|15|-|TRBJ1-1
TGTGCCAGCAGTCCCCTAGCCGGGGGGAACACTGAAGCTTTCTTT
CASSPLAGGNTEAFF
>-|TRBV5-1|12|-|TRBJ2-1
TGCGCCAGCACGGAAGGGGTCAATGAGCAGTTCTTC
CASTEGVNEQFF
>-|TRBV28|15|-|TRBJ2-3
TGTGCCAGCAGTTTCTACAGGGCGCATACAGATACGCAGTATTTT
CASSFYRAHTDTQYF
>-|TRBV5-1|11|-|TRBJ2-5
TGCGCCAGCAGCTTGCTAGAGACCCAGTACTTC
CASSLLETQYF
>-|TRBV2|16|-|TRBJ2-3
TGTGCCAGCAGTCCCCTAGGGGCTATGAGGACAGATACGCAGTATTTT
CASSPLGAMRTDTQYF
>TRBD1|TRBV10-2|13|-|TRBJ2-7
TGCGCCAGCAGGCGAGGACAGGGACGCGAGCAGTACTTC
CASRRGQGREQYF
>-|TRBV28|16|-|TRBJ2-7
TGTGCCACCGAAAGCCTGATCGGAGCGTATGCCGACGAGCAGTACTTC
CATESLIGAYADEQYF
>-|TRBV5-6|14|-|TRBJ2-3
TGTGCCAGCAGCTTGTACAGCCGAGATAACACGCAGTATTTT
CASSLYSRDNTQYF
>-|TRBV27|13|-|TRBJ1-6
TGTGCCAGCAGTCCCCGGGACTATTCACCCCTCCACTTT
CASSPRDYSPLHF
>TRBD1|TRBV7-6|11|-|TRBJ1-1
TGTGCCAGCAGCGAACAGGGGGAAGCTTTCTTT
CASSEQGEAFF
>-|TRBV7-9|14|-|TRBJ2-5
TGTGCCAGCAGCCCCCCGTTGAGCCAAGAGACCCAGTACTTC
CASSPPLSQETQYF
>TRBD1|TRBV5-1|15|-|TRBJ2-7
TGCGCCAGCAGCTTGGGACAGGGGATTTTCTACGAGCAGTACTTC
CASSLGQGIFYEQYF
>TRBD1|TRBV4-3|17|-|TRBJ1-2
TGCGCCAGCAGCCAAGATTCAGACAGGGGCCTTAACTATGGCTACACCTTC
CASSQDSDRGLNYGYTF
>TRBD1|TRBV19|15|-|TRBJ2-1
TGTGCCAGTAGTACCTCAGGGGGAGCCTACAATGAGCAGTTCTTC
CASSTSGGAYNEQFF
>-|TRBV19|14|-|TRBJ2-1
TGTGCCAGTAGTCGGACGGGAGCGCACAATGAGCAGTTCTTC
CASSRTGAHNEQFF
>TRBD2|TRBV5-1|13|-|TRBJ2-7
TGCGCCAGCAGCTCGGGGACTACAGACGAGCAGTACTTC
CASSSGTTDEQYF
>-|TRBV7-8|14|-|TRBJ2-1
TGTGCCAGCAGCTTATCGATAAGAAGCGATGAGCAGTTCTTC
CASSLSIRSDEQFF
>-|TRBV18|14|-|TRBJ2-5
TGTGCCAGCTCACCGGGGACTCCTCAAGAGACCCAGTACTTC
CASSPGTPQETQYF
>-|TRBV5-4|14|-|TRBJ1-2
TGTGCCAGCAGCTTGGTCGGTCTGTCGGATGGCTACACCTTC
CASSLVGLSDGYTF
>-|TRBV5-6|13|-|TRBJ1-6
TGTGCCAGCAGCCCCTCGACACATTCACCCCTCCACTTT
CASSPSTHSPLHF
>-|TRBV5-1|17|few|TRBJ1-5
TGCGCCAGCAGCTTGGGCCCGAGCACCTATAGCAATCAGCCCCAGCATTTT
CASSLGPSTYSNQPQHF
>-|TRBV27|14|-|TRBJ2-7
TGTGCCAGCAGTTTAACAGGGACGTCCTACGAGCAGTACTTC
CASSLTGTSYEQYF
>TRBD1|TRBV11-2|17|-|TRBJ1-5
TGTGCCAGCAGCCCCACCCCCGGGACAGGGAGGAATCAGCCCCAGCATTTT
CASSPTPGTGRNQPQHF
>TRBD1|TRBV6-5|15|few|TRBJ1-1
TGTGCCAGCACTCAGGGGGCAGGCGGAAACACTGAAGCTTTCTTT
CASTQGAGGNTEAFF
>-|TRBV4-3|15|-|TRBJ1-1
TGCGCCAGCAGCCAAGATTCCCCTCTGAACACTGAAGCTTTCTTT
CASSQDSPLNTEAFF
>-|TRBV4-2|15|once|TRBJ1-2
TGTGCCAGCAGCCCTCCTGGACAGCCGACCTATGGCTACACCTTC
CASSPPGQPTYGYTF
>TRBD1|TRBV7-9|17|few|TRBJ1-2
TGTGCCAGCAGCTTAATGGACAGGGGGCAGTTTAACTATGGCTACACCTTC
CASSLMDRGQFNYGYTF
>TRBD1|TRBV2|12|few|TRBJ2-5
TGTGCCAGCAGCAGGGGGCAAGAGACCCAGTACTTC
CASSRGQETQYF
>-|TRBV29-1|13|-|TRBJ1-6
TGCAGCGTTCAGAAGAGGAGGAATTCACCCCTCCACTTT
CSVQKRRNSPLHF
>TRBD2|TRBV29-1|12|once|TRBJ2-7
TGCAGCGTTGAAGAAAGGGACTACGGGCAGTACTTC
CSVEERDYGQYF
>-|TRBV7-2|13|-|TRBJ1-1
TGTGCCAGCAGTGAGACCGCGGGAACTGAAGCTTTCTTT
CASSETAGTEAFF
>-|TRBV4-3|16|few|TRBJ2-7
TGCGCCAGCAGCCAAGATAGACGAGGGGGTAACTACGAGCAGTACTTC
CASSQDRRGGNYEQYF
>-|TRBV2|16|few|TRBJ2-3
TGTGCCAGCGGAACTCTGAGACAGGAGTCCACAGATACGCAGTATTTT
CASGTLRQESTDTQYF